This entry lists 27 T cell receptor beta chains sequenced from one sample in a study of blood T cell repertoires in COVID-19. Assay: immunoSEQ multiplex PCR; the TCRdb copy retains only in-frame clones and omits some. The sample holds about 71,000 clones, about 83% seen once. Sequencing was done on a sample of peripheral blood. The receptor set was obtained from a man aged 25-45 years with COVID-19, enrolled during active disease.

This clone turned up a few times. This chain connects TRBV27 to TRBJ1-6, with 7 bases fitting TRBD1. Trimming removed 2 bases from V and 4 bases from J; junction bases left unmatched: 5. CDR3 length: 16 residues. Germline V CDR1 and CDR2: MNHEY, SMNVEV (reference sequence). DNA for the CDR3: TGTGCCAGCAGTTTAAATCGACAGGGATATAATTCACCCCTCCACTTT. Its protein is CASSLNRQGYNSPLHF.

The chain recombines TRBV5-1 with TRBJ1-2; possible D gene TRBD1, 6 bases. The V end was cut by 4 bases, the J end by 5 bases, with 12 bases between. The CDR3 consists of 13 residues. The germline V gene encodes CDR1 SGHRS and CDR2 YFSETQ. CDR3 coding DNA: TGCGCCAGCAGCGCACAGGGTGGTTATGGCTACACCTTC. This codes for CASSAQGGYGYTF.

The V and J genes are TRBV6-2 or TRBV6-3 and TRBJ2-1, with 10 bases that match TRBD2. The CDR3 spans 17 residues. Germline loops: CDR1 MNHEY, CDR2 SVGEGT. V lost 2 bases, J lost 8 bases, and 12 bases stayed unmatched. The CDR3 here is CASSYGGLAAELDEQFF. The CDR3 nucleotides read TGTGCCAGCAGTTACGGCGGACTAGCGGCGGAGCTCGATGAGCAGTTCTTC.

The V call is TRBV24-1, the J call TRBJ1-2; no clear D gene. Trimming pared 1 base from V and 2 bases from J, leaving 7 bases between. This CDR3 has 14 amino acids. Per the germline V gene, CDR1 is KGHDR and CDR2 is SFDVKD. CDR3 bases: TGTGCCACCAGTGATTTAGCGGGGAACTATGGCTACACCTTC. Its protein product is CATSDLAGNYGYTF.

This clone has a single count. J is TRBJ1-1 and V is TRBV28; D not resolved. The CDR3 spans 16 residues. CDR1 and CDR2 (germline): MDHEN, SYDVKM. Trimming cost V 5 bases and J 1 base, with 17 bases left between them. The CDR3 here is CASSPHIGSANTEAFF. Written as DNA, the CDR3 is TGTGCCAGCAGTCCCCATATAGGGAGCGCGAACACTGAAGCTTTCTTT.

In its sample, this clone was seen once. The chain recombines TRBV7-2 with TRBJ2-7; a possible D gene is TRBD2 (7 bases). The CDR3 spans 17 residues. From germline, CDR1 is SGHTA and CDR2 FQGNSA. V dropped 0 bases and J dropped 3 bases, with 18 bases sitting between them. The CDR3, as DNA: TGTGCCAGCAGCTTAGCGGGGGGCGGGAGAGGTTTCTACGAGCAGTACTTC. Translating gives CASSLAGGGRGFYEQYF.

The chain carries TRBV7-8 and TRBJ2-1; D possibly corresponds to TRBD2 (6 bases). This CDR3 has 15 amino acids. The germline CDR1 and CDR2 sequences are SGHVS and FQNEAQ. V lost 6 bases, J lost 6 bases, and 18 bases lay in between. CDR3 coding DNA: TGTGCCAGCAGAGCCGGGACTCTAACGGGCAATGAGCAGTTCTTC. Its translation: CASRAGTLTGNEQFF.

This chain uses TRBV19 with TRBJ2-5; 15 nucleotides align to TRBD2. Trimming cost V 8 bases and J 4 bases; bases outside gene matches: 11. Germline lookup yields CDR1 LNHDA and CDR2 SQIVND (reference sequence). The CDR3 consists of 17 residues. CDR3 sequence (DNA): TGTGCCAGTGCCCTTCCGGGACTAGCGGGAGGAAGAGAGACCCAGTACTTC. This gives the protein CASALPGLAGGRETQYF.

The chain uses TRBV4-3 and TRBJ2-1, with a possible D match to TRBD2 (7 bases). This CDR3 has 15 residues. Germline-derived CDR1 and CDR2 are LGHNA and YSLEER. Trimming shortened V by 0 bases and J by 10 bases, and 16 bases separated the two germline ends. The CDR3 region has the DNA TGCGCCAGCAGCCAAGATAGCCGGGGGGCTTGGGAGCAGTTCTTC. It codes for CASSQDSRGAWEQFF.

This chain joins TRBV7-2 and TRBJ1-3; D might be TRBD1 (6 bases). Germline-derived CDR1 and CDR2 are SGHTA and FQGNSA. V lost 5 bases to trimming and J lost 2 bases, with 13 bases between them. The CDR3 extends over 15 amino acids. The CDR3 loop reads CASSPGGAAGNTIYF. In DNA, the CDR3 is TGTGCCAGCAGCCCGGGGGGGGCGGCTGGAAACACCATATATTTT.

The rearrangement links TRBV7-9 to TRBJ2-7, with D perhaps matching TRBD2 (6 bases). Germline CDR1 is SEHNR and CDR2 is FQNEAQ (reference sequence). V was clipped by 1 base and J by 6 bases, with 10 bases between them. The CDR3 loop spans 13 amino acids. This chain's CDR3 is CASSLGLGGEQYF. CDR3 bases: TGTGCCAGCAGCTTAGGGTTGGGGGGCGAGCAGTACTTC.

The rearrangement joins TRBV5-6 to TRBJ2-5; a possible D gene is TRBD1 (5 bases). With 4 bases removed from V and 2 bases from J, the gap between germline ends came to 12 bases. Germline V CDR1 and CDR2: SGHDT, YYEEEE. This CDR3 has 14 residues. CDR3 in DNA: TGTGCCAGCAGCCTAATGACAGTTCAAGAGACCCAGTACTTC. Translation gives CASSLMTVQETQYF.

The rearrangement joins TRBV6-5 to TRBJ2-7; a weak D match, TRBD2 (5 bases). The CDR3 sequence is 12 residues long. CDR1 and CDR2 (germline): MNHEY, SVGAGI. Trimming removed 11 bases from V and 7 bases from J, with 18 bases in between. This CDR3 reads CACLGLRGEQYF. The CDR3 DNA reads as TGTGCCTGCCTGGGGTTGCGAGGGGAGCAGTACTTC.

This rearrangement joins TRBV5-5 to TRBJ2-7; 9 positions agree with TRBD1. The trim removed 4 bases at V and 4 bases at J, leaving 6 bases unmatched. The V gene's germline CDR1 is SGHKS and CDR2 YYEKEE (reference sequence). This CDR3 region has 14 residues. The CDR3 DNA reads TGTGCCAGCAGCCCTAGGGACAGGGCTTACGAGCAGTACTTC. Protein: CASSPRDRAYEQYF. Based on the CDR3 plus reference TRBV5-5 and TRBJ2-7, the full variable domain is DAGVTQSPTHLIKTRGQQVTLRCSPISGHKSVSWYQQVLGQGPQFIFQYYEKEERGRGNFPDRFSARQFPNYSSELNVNALLLGDSALYLCASSPRDRAYEQYFGPGTRLTVT.

This chain joins TRBV9 and TRBJ1-1; a weak D match, TRBD1 (5 bases). This CDR3 spans 13 amino acids. V lost 4 bases, J lost 3 bases, and 10 bases lay in between. Germline values: CDR1 SGDLS, CDR2 YYNGEE. CDR3: CASSSGGDTEAFF. The CDR3, as DNA: TGTGCCAGCAGCTCCGGGGGAGACACTGAAGCTTTCTTT.

V and J are TRBV19 and TRBJ1-1; TRBD1 agrees at 9 bases. The CDR3 is 14 amino acids. The germline V gene has CDR1 LNHDA and CDR2 SQIVND (reference sequence). The V gene end was trimmed by 7 bases and the J gene end by 4 bases; junction bases not matched to a gene: 7. The CDR3 region is CASISTGGGTEAFF. In nucleotides, the CDR3 is TGTGCCAGTATTTCGACAGGGGGGGGCACTGAAGCTTTCTTT.

The chain links TRBV27 to TRBJ2-7, with a weak D call TRBD1 (6 bases). Germline V gene sequence: CDR1 MNHEY, CDR2 SMNVEV (reference sequence). CDR3 length: 13 amino acids. The germline V and J ends were trimmed by 4 bases and 3 bases, with 10 bases remaining between them. The CDR3 DNA reads as TGTGCCAGCAGTTCTCAGGACAGCTACGAGCAGTACTTC. This sequence encodes CASSSQDSYEQYF.

This clone has just one count. J is TRBJ2-2 and V is TRBV5-4, with 9 bases lining up with TRBD2. This CDR3 has 16 amino acids. Germline V lookup: CDR1 SGHNT, CDR2 YYREEE (reference sequence). The V segment lost 6 bases and the J segment 5 bases; nucleotides outside the gene matches: 11. As DNA, the CDR3 is TGTGCCAGCACCGGAGATCCTGCGGGGGGGACCGGGGAGCTGTTTTTT. Residues: CASTGDPAGGTGELFF.

The chain carries TRBV19 and TRBJ2-3; 9 nucleotides agree with TRBD2. Germline V gene lookup returns CDR1 LNHDA and CDR2 SQIVND (reference sequence). The CDR3 totals 15 residues. V trimming: 4 bases; J trimming: 2 bases; junction bases outside the gene matches: 4. CDR3 coding DNA: TGTGCCAGTAGTAATCTAGCGGGACTCACAGATACGCAGTATTTT. Translation: CASSNLAGLTDTQYF.

The sample holds a few counts of this clone. The chain carries TRBV2 and TRBJ2-3; 9 nucleotides line up with TRBD2. V shed 7 bases, J shed 3 bases, and the junction held 11 bases outside the gene matches. The CDR3 is 16 residues long. The germline V gene has CDR1 SNHLY and CDR2 FYNNEI. The CDR3 spells CASTPLAGGPTDTQYF. The CDR3 bases are TGTGCCAGCACCCCCCTCGCGGGAGGGCCGACAGATACGCAGTATTTT.

The rearrangement joins TRBV11-2 to TRBJ2-5, with D perhaps TRBD1 (5 bases). Germline values: CDR1 SGHAT, CDR2 FQNNGV. The CDR3 loop spans 15 amino acids. V lost 3 bases to trimming and J lost 5 bases, with 16 bases between them. CDR3 nucleotides: TGTGCCAGCAGCTTCCGACAGCGACTGGGGGAGACCCAGTACTTC. Protein: CASSFRQRLGETQYF.

The chain carries TRBV12-3 or TRBV12-4 and TRBJ1-1; TRBD1 might be the D (5 bases). CDR3 length: 13 residues. V lost 6 bases, J lost 5 bases, and 13 bases lay in between. The DNA for the CDR3 is TGTGCCAGCAGCCCTGCAGGGCGGACTGAAGCTTTCTTT. It is translated as CASSPAGRTEAFF.

The V call is TRBV4-1, the J call TRBJ1-1, with D uncertain. Germline CDR1 is MGHRA and CDR2 is YSYEKL. The CDR3 runs to 11 residues. Trimming stripped 1 base from V and 8 bases from J, with 5 bases between. The CDR3 nucleotides are TGCGCCAGCAGCCAAGCGACAGAAGCTTTCTTT. Its translation is CASSQATEAFF.

In its sample, this clone was seen a few times. The chain joins TRBV5-6 to TRBJ2-1; 11 nucleotides line up with TRBD2. Looked up from germline, CDR1 is SGHDT and CDR2 is YYEEEE. The CDR3 is 16 amino acids. The trim removed 4 bases at V and 3 bases at J, leaving 6 bases unmatched. CDR3 DNA sequence: TGTGCCAGCAGCGATTGGACTAGCGGGTTCTACAATGAGCAGTTCTTC. Translating it yields CASSDWTSGFYNEQFF.

This clone appeared once. The chain couples TRBV11-2 to TRBJ2-5, with D perhaps matching TRBD2 (6 bases). Germline values: CDR1 SGHAT, CDR2 FQNNGV. V shed 3 bases and J shed 9 bases, with 11 bases lying between them. This CDR3 region has 12 residues. CDR3 in DNA: TGTGCCAGCAGCTTGGCCTGGGAGGCCCAGTACTTC. This gives the protein CASSLAWEAQYF. Complete variable domain (other parts from reference TRBV11-2 and TRBJ2-5): EAGVAQSPRYKIIEKRQSVAFWCNPISGHATLYWYQQILGQGPKLLIQFQNNGVVDDSQLPKDRFSAERLKGVDSTLKIQPAKLEDSAVYLCASSLAWEAQYFGPGTRLLVL.

In its sample, this clone was seen once. This chain uses TRBV6-5 with TRBJ1-5; possibly TRBD1 for D (5 bases). Trimming shortened V by 0 bases and J by 6 bases, and 15 bases separated the two germline ends. The CDR3 sequence is 16 residues long. The germline gives CDR1 MNHEY, CDR2 SVGAGI. CDR3 sequence (DNA): TGTGCCAGCAGTTACTCGGGGGGGAATTCCGGTCAGCCCCAGCATTTT. This sequence encodes CASSYSGGNSGQPQHF.

V and J are TRBV24-1 and TRBJ2-1; TRBD1 matches 8 bases. Looked up from germline, CDR1 is KGHDR and CDR2 is SFDVKD. The CDR3 runs 16 residues. V was pared by 4 bases and J by 2 bases, with 6 bases of the junction left unmatched. As DNA, the CDR3 is TGTGCCACCAGTGACGCACAGGGGGGCGCCTACAATGAGCAGTTCTTC. This sequence encodes CATSDAQGGAYNEQFF.